This T cell receptor (beta chain) was documented in a study of blood T cell repertoires in COVID-19. Sequenced by immunoSEQ multiplex PCR; TCRdb stores in-frame clones only, minus some. This repertoire shows some 170,000 clones, about 88% found once; its top ten account for around 19%. V lost 5 bases and J 4 bases, leaving 15 bases between the germline ends. The CDR3 has 15 residues. Germline V gene lookup returns CDR1 LGHNA and CDR2 YNFKEQ. The clonotype originates from a woman aged 80 or older with acute or convalescent COVID-19. The rearrangement links TRBV4-2 to TRBJ1-3; the D gene is possibly TRBD1 (6 bases). The specimen sequenced was peripheral blood. CDR3 nucleotide sequence: TGTGCCAGCAGCACGATACAGGGATCCGGAAACACCATATATTTT. Its translation is CASSTIQGSGNTIYF.